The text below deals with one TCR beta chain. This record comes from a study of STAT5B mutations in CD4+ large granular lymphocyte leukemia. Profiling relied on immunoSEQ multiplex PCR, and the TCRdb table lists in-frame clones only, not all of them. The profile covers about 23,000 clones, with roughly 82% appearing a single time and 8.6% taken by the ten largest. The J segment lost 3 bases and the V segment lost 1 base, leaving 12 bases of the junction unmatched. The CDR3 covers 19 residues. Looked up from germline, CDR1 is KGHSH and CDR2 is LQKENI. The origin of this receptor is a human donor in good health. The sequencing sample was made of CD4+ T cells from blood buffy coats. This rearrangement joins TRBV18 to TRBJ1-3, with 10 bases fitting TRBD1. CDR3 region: CASSPLGTGAPTLGNTIYF. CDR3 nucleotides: TGTGCCAGCTCACCACTTGGGACAGGGGCACCTACTCTTGGAAACACCATATATTTT.